Below are 20 T cell receptor beta chains sequenced from a single sample in a study of shared clonotypes between healthy human individuals. Measured with immunoSEQ multiplex PCR; TCRdb has only the in-frame clones, and not every one. In the table there are roughly 2.1 million clones, about 92% of which are singletons. Only CD45RO-negative cells positively selected for CCR7 counted as naive CD8 cells, so terminally differentiated effector memory CD45RA+ cells were excluded. Material: naive CD8+ T cells from PBMCs. The receptors come from a man aged 18 to 30 in good health. Some clones in this sample may be carry-over from other donors' samples.

This clone was picked up one time. The chain couples TRBV6-4 to TRBJ1-1; possible D gene TRBD1, 6 bases. Germline-derived CDR1 and CDR2 are MRHNA and SNTAGT. The CDR3 is made up of 13 amino acids. The V end lost 3 bases, the J end lost 7 bases, and 12 bases lay between the germline ends. DNA of the CDR3: TGTGCCAGCAGTGATTCCGGCAGGGGTGAAGCTTTCTTT. Its protein product is CASSDSGRGEAFF.

J is TRBJ2-7 and V is TRBV14; D might be TRBD2 (5 bases). V lost 1 base and J 5 bases, leaving 12 bases between the germline ends. This CDR3 has 14 residues. Germline CDR1 is SGHDN and CDR2 is FVKESK. DNA of the CDR3: TGTGCCAGCAGCCAAGGGGGAGTCCCTAACGAGCAGTACTTC. Its protein product is CASSQGGVPNEQYF.

The chain uses TRBV9 and TRBJ2-1; the D gene could be TRBD1 or TRBD2 (5 bases each). V was cut by 3 bases and J by 9 bases, with 13 bases left in between. Germline loops: CDR1 SGDLS, CDR2 YYNGEE. The CDR3 has 13 residues. CDR3 in DNA: TGTGCCAGCAGCGGCCGGGGCGAGGGTGAGCAGTTCTTC. Translation: CASSGRGEGEQFF.

The chain combines TRBV19 with TRBJ2-1; the D is unclear. This CDR3 comprises 9 residues. The V gene lost 9 bases and the J gene lost 7 bases, with 4 bases spanning the gap. Per the germline V gene, CDR1 is LNHDA and CDR2 is SQIVND (reference sequence). CDR3 sequence (DNA): TGTGCCAGCTTTAATGAGCAGTTCTTC. It is translated as CASFNEQFF.

The CDR3 here is CATVIRETGANVLTF. For the CDR3, the DNA is TGTGCCACCGTTATCAGGGAGACCGGGGCCAACGTCCTGACTTTC. The chain is built from TRBV6-5 and TRBJ2-6; D possibly matches TRBD1 or TRBD2 (5 bases each). CDR3 size: 15 residues. CDR1 is MNHEY and CDR2 is SVGAGI in the germline V gene. Trimming cost V 10 bases and J 4 bases, with 17 bases left between them.

In this sample, this clone turned up a few times. The rearrangement links TRBV11-1 to TRBJ2-2, with TRBD1 as a possible D gene (6 bases). Germline CDR1 is SGHAT and CDR2 is FQDESV (reference sequence). The CDR3 runs 14 residues. V was trimmed by 7 bases and J by 5 bases, leaving 14 bases between them. The CDR3 loop reads CASTAIRGTGELFF. The CDR3 DNA is TGTGCCAGCACTGCCATCAGGGGTACCGGGGAGCTGTTTTTT.

The chain's CDR3 is CASAPGGSTEAFF. The CDR3 DNA sequence: TGTGCTAGTGCCCCTGGGGGGAGCACTGAAGCTTTCTTT. V and J are TRBV12-5 and TRBJ1-1; possible D gene TRBD1, 5 bases. CDR3 length equals 13 residues. The germline V gene has CDR1 LGHNT and CDR2 FRNRAP. Trimming left V 7 bases short and J 4 bases short, with 13 bases between. Complete variable domain (other parts from reference TRBV12-5 and TRBJ1-1): DARVTQTPRHKVTEMGQEVTMRCQPILGHNTVFWYRQTMMQGLELLAYFRNRAPLDDSGMPKDRFSAEMPDATLATLKIQPSEPRDSAVYFCASAPGGSTEAFFGQGTRLTVV.

The gene calls are TRBV19 and TRBJ1-1, with 11 bases identical to TRBD1. Looked up from germline, CDR1 is LNHDA and CDR2 is SQIVND (reference sequence). The CDR3 contains 15 residues. V trimming: 5 bases; J trimming: 3 bases; junction bases outside the gene matches: 5. CDR3 loop: CASSPGQGADTEAFF. The CDR3 nucleotides read TGTGCCAGTAGTCCAGGACAGGGGGCAGACACTGAAGCTTTCTTT.

CDR3 protein: CASSYSEGVNYGYTF. The CDR3 coding sequence is TGTGCCAGCAGTTACTCGGAGGGAGTTAACTATGGCTACACCTTC. The rearrangement uses TRBV6-9 and TRBJ1-2, with unresolved D. The CDR3 is made up of 15 amino acids. Between the trimmed V and J ends, which lost 3 bases and 1 base, there was a span of 12 bases. Germline CDR1 is MNHGY and CDR2 is SVAAGI.

The rearrangement joins TRBV9 to TRBJ2-5; either TRBD1 or TRBD2 may fit D (5 bases each). The CDR3 runs to 15 residues. Germline CDR1 SGDLS, CDR2 YYNGEE. The V and J ends lost 4 bases and 3 bases respectively, with 16 bases between them. CDR3 sequence: CASSPYSGPKETQYF. CDR3 DNA sequence: TGTGCCAGCAGCCCGTACTCGGGACCTAAAGAGACCCAGTACTTC.

This clone was recorded once. This chain connects TRBV11-2 to TRBJ2-3, with 10 bases identical to TRBD2. The CDR3 covers 15 residues. Germline V gene lookup returns CDR1 SGHAT and CDR2 FQNNGV. Unmatched junction bases numbered 5, after V lost 5 bases and J lost 3 bases. CDR3 DNA: TGTGCCAGCAGCCCTAGCGGGAGAGGTACAGATACGCAGTATTTT. Its protein is CASSPSGRGTDTQYF.

The V and J genes are TRBV2 and TRBJ2-1, with D possibly called TRBD1 or TRBD2 (5 bases each). V lost 4 bases and J lost 4, with 11 bases in between. Looked up from germline, CDR1 is SNHLY and CDR2 is FYNNEI. This CDR3 spans 14 amino acids. CDR3 sequence: CASSVRDGYNEQFF. In nucleotides, the CDR3 is TGTGCCAGCAGTGTCCGGGACGGATACAATGAGCAGTTCTTC.

The V gene is TRBV27, the J gene TRBJ2-7, with D perhaps matching TRBD1 (5 bases). CDR3 length: 16 residues. The germline gives CDR1 MNHEY, CDR2 SMNVEV (reference sequence). The ends were cut back, 2 bases at V and 3 bases at J, with 17 bases in the middle. CDR3 residues: CASSLRRRAQGYEQYF. DNA of the CDR3: TGTGCCAGCAGTTTACGACGCCGGGCCCAGGGCTACGAGCAGTACTTC.

The genes are TRBV27 and TRBJ2-2; 9 bases agree with TRBD1. J lost 4 bases, V lost 6 bases, and 6 bases had no gene match. This CDR3 has 15 amino acids. Germline assignment: CDR1 MNHEY and CDR2 SMNVEV (reference sequence). The DNA of the CDR3 is TGTGCCAGCAGCCCCGGGACAGGGTTCACCGGGGAGCTGTTTTTT. Residues: CASSPGTGFTGELFF.

V usage is TRBV7-6 and J usage is TRBJ1-1, with D hard to call. The germline V gene has CDR1 SGHVS and CDR2 FNYEAQ. Trimming shortened V by 4 bases and J by 1 base, and 10 bases separated the two germline ends. CDR3 length: 14 amino acids. CDR3 amino acids: CASSYMGGNTEAFF. The CDR3 nucleotides are TGTGCCAGCAGCTATATGGGAGGGAACACTGAAGCTTTCTTT. Filled out from reference TRBV7-6 and TRBJ1-1, the complete variable domain reads GAGVSQSPRYKVTKRGQDVALRCDPISGHVSLYWYRQALGQGPEFLTYFNYEAQQDKSGLPNDRFSAERPEGSISTLTIQRTEQRDSAMYRCASSYMGGNTEAFFGQGTRLTVV.

Concerning this clone: Other DNA sequences of this sample code for an identical CDR3. The DNA of the CDR3 is TGTGCCAGCAGTTGGGACAGCACCTACGAGCAGTACTTC. This codes for CASSWDSTYEQYF. The rearrangement links TRBV27 to TRBJ2-7; 7 bases line up with TRBD1. This CDR3 comprises 13 residues. Germline values: CDR1 MNHEY, CDR2 SMNVEV (reference sequence). The V and J ends lost 4 bases and 2 bases, in that order; junction bases with no gene match: 2.

The CDR3 nucleotides are TGTGCCAGCAGCTACTCTCGGGACACCATATATTTT. Amino acids: CASSYSRDTIYF. The chain uses TRBV5-6 and TRBJ1-3; D is ambiguous. Trimming cost V 3 bases and J 8 bases, with 9 bases left between them. The CDR3 is 12 residues long. Germline V gives CDR1 SGHDT, CDR2 YYEEEE.

The chain couples TRBV28 to TRBJ2-7, with a possible D match to TRBD2 (6 bases). Germline V gene sequence: CDR1 MDHEN, CDR2 SYDVKM. The CDR3 runs 15 residues. The V end lost 4 bases, the J end lost 2 bases, and 15 bases lay between the germline ends. CDR3 in DNA: TGTGCCAGCAGTTCGCAGGGACTGCCAACCTACGAGCAGTACTTC. Translated, it gives CASSSQGLPTYEQYF. Supplemented by reference TRBV28 and TRBJ2-7, the full variable domain reads DVKVTQSSRYLVKRTGEKVFLECVQDMDHENMFWYRQDPGLGLRLIYFSYDVKMKEKGDIPEGYSVSREKKERFSLILESASTNQTSMYLCASSSQGLPTYEQYFGPGTRLTVT.

As concerns this clone: Other nucleotide sequences from this sample produce the same CDR3. The CDR3 sequence: CASSQVRTGDGYTF. In DNA form, the CDR3 reads TGCGCCAGCAGCCAAGTCAGGACAGGGGATGGCTACACCTTC. The rearrangement links TRBV4-1 to TRBJ1-2, with TRBD1 matching over 9 bases. J was trimmed by 6 bases and V by 1 base; bases with no gene match: 3. This CDR3 has 14 amino acids. Per the germline V gene, CDR1 is MGHRA and CDR2 is YSYEKL.

This chain joins TRBV4-1 and TRBJ1-5, with D possibly being TRBD1 (5 bases). Trimming left V 4 bases short and J 0 bases short, with 19 bases between. The CDR3 contains 18 residues. The germline CDR1 and CDR2 sequences are MGHRA and YSYEKL. The chain's CDR3 is CASSPAVLGTASNQPQHF. The CDR3 DNA reads TGCGCCAGCAGCCCTGCCGTTCTGGGGACGGCTAGCAATCAGCCCCAGCATTTT.